A single sample gave rise to the 7 T cell receptor beta chains below, sequenced in a study of T-cell memory formation after mild COVID-19. TCRdb used MiXCR to reprocess the 5' RACE reads, holding one entry per CDR3 protein. The sample yields around 390,000 distinct CDR3 sequences, more than 15% seen once. Source material: PBMCs or a T cell subset sorted from them (not recorded which). The receptors originated from a man aged 18 to 29 who had mild COVID-19 (a few samples of this study predate the infection). Cell type and time point are not known.

The chain couples TRBV7-6 to TRBJ2-5; a possible D gene is TRBD2 (6 bases). CDR3 size: 15 residues. V was clipped by 1 base and J by 4 bases, with 13 bases between them. Per germline, CDR1 SGHVS and CDR2 FNYEAQ. The CDR3 coding sequence is TGTGCCAGCAGCTTAGTCGGGACTTTTGGAGAGACCCAGTACTTC. Protein product: CASSLVGTFGETQYF.

The chain joins TRBV5-1 to TRBJ1-2, with 7 bases identical to TRBD1. The CDR3 is 14 amino acids. V lost 3 bases, J lost 1 base, and 3 bases stayed unmatched. Germline lookup yields CDR1 SGHRS and CDR2 YFSETQ. DNA for the CDR3: TGCGCCAGCAGCTCAGACAGGGTTAACTATGGCTACACCTTC. This sequence encodes CASSSDRVNYGYTF.

This clonotype occurred a few times. The CDR3 sequence: CASSPGLGGNEQFF. CDR3 bases: TGTGCCAGCTCACCAGGACTAGGGGGGAATGAGCAGTTCTTC. J is TRBJ2-1 and V is TRBV18, with a weak D call TRBD2 (7 bases). Trimming pared 2 bases from V and 7 bases from J, leaving 12 bases between. This CDR3 contains 14 residues. CDR1 and CDR2 from the germline V gene are KGHSH and LQKENI.

This clonotype was picked up a small number of times. CDR3 sequence (DNA): TGTGCCAGCAGAGCCCCGGGACAGGGGGCGTCCGGCTACACCTTC. Translating gives CASRAPGQGASGYTF. This rearrangement joins TRBV6-5 to TRBJ1-2; 12 bases agree with TRBD1. CDR1 is MNHEY, CDR2 SVGAGI, per germline. The CDR3 contains 15 residues. The ends lost 6 bases at V and 8 bases at J; junction bases unmatched: 10.

This clonotype has only a few counts. DNA for the CDR3: TGTGCCACCGGGGAGGTTGAGCAGTTCTTC. This translates into CATGEVEQFF. The chain uses TRBV7-2 and TRBJ2-1; D may be TRBD2 (6 bases). Germline V gene data show CDR1 as SGHTA and CDR2 as FQGNSA. Trimming stripped 10 bases from V and 9 bases from J, with 10 bases between. The CDR3 sequence is 10 residues long.

The chain couples TRBV6-2 or TRBV6-3 to TRBJ1-6; no definite D call. V was pared by 1 base and J by 4 bases, with 5 bases between. The CDR3 is 14 amino acids. Germline loops: CDR1 MNHEY, CDR2 SVGEGT. The CDR3 DNA reads TGTGCCAGCAGTTACTTTCAGTATAATTCACCCCTCCACTTT. Protein product: CASSYFQYNSPLHF.

The chain couples TRBV4-1 to TRBJ1-6; D is ambiguous. The CDR3 extends over 16 amino acids. CDR1 MGHRA and CDR2 YSYEKL come from the germline V gene. With 1 base removed from V and 1 base from J, the gap between germline ends came to 8 bases. Written as DNA, the CDR3 is TGCGCCAGCAGCCAAGTTCCCAGGTCCTATAATTCACCCCTCCACTTT. Translating gives CASSQVPRSYNSPLHF.